This is a list of T cell receptor beta chains from one sample in a study of blood T cell repertoires in COVID-19. Libraries were prepared by immunoSEQ multiplex PCR; TCRdb keeps only in-frame clonotypes and omits some of them. Of roughly 99,000 clones detected, 90% to 95% appear once; the ten largest clones hold 1% to 1.5%. Material: peripheral blood. These receptors were collected from a young woman with acute or convalescent COVID-19. The CDR3 runs from the conserved cysteine through the conserved F or W. Fields, in order: J gene, V gene, clone size, D gene, CDR3 protein, CDR3 DNA. D genes are given only for firm matches. Part of the rows lack a size; the others show once, few, many or a class for expanded clones.

TRBJ1-2 | TRBV28 | NA | TRBD1 | CANRGDRGDGYTF | TGTGCCAACAGGGGGGACAGGGGGGACGGCTACACCTTC
TRBJ1-5 | TRBV7-2 | NA | TRBD1 | CASSSRTGEENQPQHF | TGTGCCAGCAGCTCCCGGACAGGGGAGGAGAATCAGCCCCAGCATTTT
TRBJ1-5 | TRBV5-6 | NA | TRBD1 | CASSPGQGYQPQHF | TGTGCCAGCAGTCCGGGACAGGGCTATCAGCCCCAGCATTTT
TRBJ2-7 | TRBV11-2 | NA | TRBD2 | CASSPRTSGSGEQYF | TGTGCCAGCAGCCCGAGGACTAGCGGGAGCGGCGAGCAGTACTTC
TRBJ1-1 | TRBV5-4 | once | NA | CASRVRGGETEAFF | TGTGCCAGCAGGGTTCGGGGGGGGGAGACTGAAGCTTTCTTT
TRBJ1-6 | TRBV12-3/TRBV12-4 | NA | NA | CASKDSGNSPLHF | TGTGCCAGCAAAGACAGTGGGAATTCACCCCTCCACTTT
TRBJ2-7 | TRBV10-3 | NA | NA | CAIDEGSAYEQYF | TGTGCCATCGACGAGGGTTCTGCCTACGAGCAGTACTTC
TRBJ1-4 | TRBV27 | NA | NA | CASSPDSRPNEKLFF | TGTGCCAGCAGCCCCGACAGTAGGCCTAATGAAAAACTGTTTTTT
TRBJ2-7 | TRBV7-2 | once | TRBD1 | CASSLRTGGSYEQYF | TGTGCCAGCAGCCTCCGGACAGGGGGCTCCTACGAGCAGTACTTC
TRBJ1-1 | TRBV19 | NA | NA | CASSITGITEAFF | TGTGCCAGTAGTATCACAGGGATCACTGAAGCTTTCTTT
TRBJ1-5 | TRBV27 | NA | TRBD1 | CASSKQKTGHNQPQHF | TGTGCCAGCAGTAAACAAAAGACAGGGCACAATCAGCCCCAGCATTTT
TRBJ1-6 | TRBV9 | NA | NA | CASSGHYNSPLHF | TGTGCCAGCAGCGGGCATTATAATTCACCCCTCCACTTT
TRBJ2-7 | TRBV11-2 | NA | NA | CASSTPWAGHEQYF | TGTGCCAGCAGCACCCCGTGGGCCGGCCACGAGCAGTACTTC
TRBJ1-5 | TRBV19 | NA | NA | CASQQGHNQPQHF | TGTGCCAGTCAACAGGGCCACAATCAGCCCCAGCATTTT
TRBJ2-7 | TRBV6-2/TRBV6-3 | NA | TRBD2 | CASSYFTPAGGGEQYF | TGTGCCAGCAGTTACTTTACGCCGGCGGGAGGTGGCGAGCAGTACTTC
TRBJ2-2 | TRBV14 | NA | TRBD2 | CASSQDSRGWKRGGDTGELFF | TGTGCCAGCAGCCAAGATTCACGCGGCTGGAAGCGGGGGGGTGACACCGGGGAGCTGTTTTTT
TRBJ2-5 | TRBV6-2/TRBV6-3 | NA | TRBD2 | CASSWGLAGETQYF | TGTGCCAGCAGTTGGGGACTAGCGGGGGAGACCCAGTACTTC